This TCR beta chain was observed in a study of blood T cell repertoires in COVID-19. Turning to the study itself: Samples of COVID-19 (acute and convalescent) were obtained from the United States, Italy and Spain.

Using immunoSEQ multiplex PCR, the repertoire was profiled, and TCRdb retains in-frame clones only, with some absent. The table includes just over 650,000 clones, around 89% detected once. The CDR3 is made up of 13 amino acids. Trimming stripped 0 bases from V and 3 bases from J, with 6 bases between. This clone was observed once. The sample taken for sequencing was peripheral blood. The genes are TRBV12-3 or TRBV12-4 and TRBJ2-7; D remains ambiguous. The receptor was derived from a woman under 30 with acute or convalescent COVID-19. CDR3 amino acids: CASSLAPGYEQYF. As DNA, the CDR3 is TGTGCCAGCAGTTTAGCTCCCGGCTACGAGCAGTACTTC.